The entry below gives a single T cell receptor (beta chain) sequence along with its context. Its antigen remains undetermined. This may stem from a read error, because a much larger clone lies one nucleotide away. These data come from a study of shared clonotypes between healthy human individuals (dated by TCRdb to 2019 to 2021). Study-wide context: A few men and two women, aged 18 to 49 years, made up the cohort. For each donor, CD4 naive and CD4 memory were each given three plates, CD8 naive was given two plates, and CD8 memory was given one plate. The study deeply sequenced blood TCR repertoires of five healthy adults to estimate repertoire size and the extent of clonotype sharing between individuals. Libraries were prepared and TCR repertoires were sequenced by different laboratories using diverse techniques, in order to increase sequencing depth and limit assay-specific biases. Leukapheresis yielded between about 0.9 and 8.9 billion PBMCs per donor. Study-wide conclusions, independent of this receptor: Higher generation probabilities were observed for clonotypes shared by all four sorted-subset donors than for non-shared clonotypes. Because the study included only a small number of donors, the genetic and exposure-history diversity represented was limited. Sharing across several donors was observed for approximately 5% of naive CD4, over 3% of naive CD8, roughly 2.3% of memory CD4, and approximately 0.41% of memory CD8 clonotypes. Estimated clonotype richness was generally larger for naive than for memory subsets. Pairwise subsampling indicated that sequencing depth was expected to affect the degree of clonotype sharing among donors. Sampling was limited to blood, and TCR repertoires in tissue likely differ from TCR repertoires in blood. Incomplete sequencing was indicated by rarefaction of sorted-subset datasets, despite the large sequencing depth.

Donors were healthy HIV-negative adults with no recently reported acute infections or vaccinations. All donors were Caucasian adults living in Nashville, Tennessee, USA. CD4+ T cells were enriched by magnetic negative selection; naive cells were then positively selected on CD45RA, and the negative fraction formed the memory subset. After blood collection by leukapheresis, PBMCs were isolated using Ficoll-Histopaque density gradient centrifugation and then cryopreserved in the vapor phase of liquid nitrogen. Purity and quantity of every magnetically sorted T cell population were checked by analytical flow cytometry. From each sorted fraction, genomic DNA was isolated and quantified by UV absorbance on a Nanodrop 2000c. TCR CDR3 regions were amplified from genomic DNA by multiplex PCR using the deep immunoSEQ assay. Genomic DNA extracted from each cell subset was distributed evenly over all wells of several immunoSEQ 96-well plates, and each plate served as one replicate. For sorted subsets, each replicate PCR was loaded with about 0.2 ug genomic DNA, equivalent to about 30,000 T cell genomes. Purified libraries were measured with a Qubit 3.0 fluorometer, size-checked on a Bioanalyzer 2100, and measured again with the KAPA Library Quantification kit. Every immunoSEQ 96-well plate was sequenced on a dedicated single-read 150-cycle Illumina NextSeq 550 flow cell. On the study's bioinformatics: The immunoSEQ output contained only junctional sequences without quality scores, so filtering could not match that applied to full-length reads. To assign V/J genes and CDR3, sequences were annotated against IMGT germline references using PyIR, a Python wrapper for IgBLAST v1.9. Any read was removed if the V/J assignment was weak (E-value above 1e-6), the CDR3 was missing, or the read contained stop codons, out-of-frame junctions, or ambiguous translated residues. A V3J clonotype was defined by an identical inferred V gene, J gene, and CDR3 amino acid sequence. To compute the percentage overlap between repertoires, the number of shared unique clonotypes was divided by the size of the smaller repertoire. RTK rarefaction, the Chao1 estimator, and Recon v2.1 estimates of unobserved clonotypes were used to assess repertoire richness. OLGA was used to compute generation probabilities for all TCRbeta clonotypes that the gDNA method yielded from a handful of donors. What TCRdb holds here is the immuneACCESS table cut down to in-frame rearrangements. Part of the clones is not present; checked against another copy, under half of the missing clones reflect an unresolved V gene, and the others are unexplained. V, J and clone size reflect that table, while D and trimming were determined from the DNA. Here the sample has some 980,000 clones; 76% occur a single time. Of the sample, approximately 1.5% is held by the ten largest clones.

Sequencing was done on a sample of memory CD4+ T cells sorted from blood. According to the study, the label for this sample's cell subset or site signals: CD45RA-negative fraction. The TCR originated in a young man in good health.

CDR3 protein: CASSFYEQYF. The sequenced DNA is TGTGCCAGCAGTTTCTACGAGCAGTACTTC. Recombination linked TRBV6-1 to TRBJ2-7, with the D gene not confidently named. The germline V gene provides CDR1 MNHNS and CDR2 SASEGT. Relative to germline, V is 5 bases shorter and J is 3 bases shorter, with 2 bases between their ends. The CDR3, from cysteine to phenylalanine, totals 10 residues. The entry retains the CDR3 DNA only, 30 bases that are in frame from base 1.